These 14 T cell receptor beta chains originate from one sample sequenced in a study of CD8+CD57+ T cells in acquired aplastic anemia. Genomic DNA was employed as the template in profiling TCR beta VDJ and CDR3. TCRdb fed the reads into MiXCR, producing one record per CDR3 protein. This sample has 100,000 to 130,000 distinct CDR3 sequences, with 51% found just once. The sequencing input was sorted CD4+, CD8+, or CD8+CD57+ T cells (not recorded which) from PBMCs. The receptors come from a human donor in good health, serving as a control.

This clonotype has more than one count but fewer than ten. A much more abundant neighbour one base away suggests this may be a read error. The chain combines TRBV5-4 with TRBJ2-2; TRBD1 or TRBD2 may be the D gene (6 bases each). This CDR3 is 13 amino acids long. CDR1 SGHNT and CDR2 YYREEE come from the germline V gene (reference sequence). CDR3 amino acids: CASSLAGVGGLFF. The CDR3 DNA is TGTGCCAGCAGCCTAGCAGGGGTCGGGGGGCTGTTTTTT.

The table lists this clonotype with many counts. J is TRBJ2-1 and V is TRBV29-1, with 11 nucleotides matching TRBD1. Germline V gives CDR1 SQVTM, CDR2 ANQGSEA. V lost 0 bases to trimming and J lost 6 bases; unmatched junction nucleotides: 10. This CDR3 is 17 amino acids long. This chain's CDR3 is CSVEDGVGTGGFNEQFF. CDR3 in DNA: TGCAGCGTTGAAGATGGAGTCGGGACAGGGGGTTTCAATGAGCAGTTCTTC.

This clonotype showed up many times. This chain uses TRBV7-8 with TRBJ1-4, with D uncertain. Trimming shortened V by 0 bases and J by 5 bases, and 7 bases separated the two germline ends. The V gene's germline CDR1 is SGHVS and CDR2 FQNEAQ. This CDR3 spans 14 amino acids. In nucleotides, the CDR3 is TGTGCCAGCAGCTTAGCGTCCGGGAATGAAAAACTGTTTTTT. It is translated as CASSLASGNEKLFF.

In this sample, this clonotype turned up many times. The genes are TRBV9 and TRBJ2-1, with D perhaps assigned TRBD1 or TRBD2 (5 bases each). CDR3 length: 17 amino acids. The V end lost 0 bases, the J end lost 2 bases, and 15 bases lay between the germline ends. Germline CDR1 reads SGDLS; CDR2 reads YYNGEE. CDR3 loop: CASSVDGARLTYNEQFF. The CDR3 region has the DNA TGTGCCAGCAGCGTAGACGGGGCCCGCCTCACCTACAATGAGCAGTTCTTC. Full variable domain (rest looked up from reference TRBV9 and TRBJ2-1): DSGVTQTPKHLITATGQRVTLRCSPRSGDLSVYWYQQSLDQGLQFLIQYYNGEERAKGNILERFSAQQFPDLHSELNLSSLELGDSALYFCASSVDGARLTYNEQFFGPGTRLTVL.

Remarks on this clonotype: The CDR3 does not end in the conserved phenylalanine or tryptophan, so this is likely a read error. This sequence joins TRBV19 and TRBJ1-5; the D is unclear. Deletions cut 3 bases from V and 0 bases from J, with 6 bases between. Germline CDR1 LNHDA, CDR2 SQIVND (reference sequence). The CDR3 consists of 14 residues. Here the CDR3 DNA reads TGTGCCAGTAGTATGTTAGATAGCAATCAGCCCCAGCATTCT. This translates into CASSMLDSNQPQHS.

This clonotype showed up many times. The gene calls are TRBV3-1 and TRBJ1-5, with D possibly matching TRBD1 (6 bases). Germline V CDR1 and CDR2: LGHDT, YNNKEL (reference sequence). The length of the CDR3 is 16 residues. Trimming stripped 4 bases from V and 2 bases from J, with 15 bases between. In DNA form, the CDR3 reads TGTGCCAGCAGCCTAGACACAGGGACGGGCAATCAGCCCCAGCATTTT. Its protein is CASSLDTGTGNQPQHF.

This clonotype was detected a few times. The gene calls are TRBV9 and TRBJ2-3; the match to TRBD2 covers 8 bases. V shed 3 bases and J 6 bases; nucleotides not matched to a gene: 12. Looked up from germline, CDR1 is SGDLS and CDR2 is YYNGEE. The CDR3 covers 16 residues. The CDR3 spells CASSALGGAGEDTQYF. CDR3 in DNA: TGTGCCAGCAGCGCACTGGGGGGAGCGGGGGAGGATACGCAGTATTTT.

This clonotype was picked up many times. This CDR3 reads CASRFRRDRLNSPLHF. Written as DNA, the CDR3 is TGTGCCAGCAGATTCCGCCGGGACAGGCTTAATTCACCCCTCCACTTT. The chain joins TRBV6-1 to TRBJ1-6; the match to TRBD1 covers 8 bases. V was clipped by 6 bases and J by 6 bases; unmatched bases: 10. Germline CDR1 MNHNS, CDR2 SASEGT. The CDR3 consists of 16 residues.

The rearrangement links TRBV29-1 to TRBJ2-7, with 8 bases matching TRBD2. Germline values: CDR1 SQVTM, CDR2 ANQGSEA. Trimming took 5 bases from V and 8 from J; bases not matched to a gene: 8. The CDR3 is 12 amino acids. CDR3 nucleotide sequence: TGCAGCGTTAGCGGGGGCCCCGACCAGCAGTACTTC. This encodes CSVSGGPDQQYF.

The V call is TRBV7-6, the J call TRBJ2-4; D gene uncertain. This CDR3 contains 13 residues. CDR1 is SGHVS and CDR2 is FNYEAQ in the germline V gene. Trimming removed 0 bases at V and 4 bases at J, with 4 bases between. In nucleotides, the CDR3 is TGTGCCAGCAGCTTAGCCGCAAAAAACATTCAGTACTTC. This encodes CASSLAAKNIQYF.

This clonotype was recorded at least ten times. The chain joins TRBV7-6 to TRBJ2-7, with 12 bases aligning to TRBD2. The CDR3 has 14 residues. The ends lost 1 base at V and 12 bases at J; junction bases unmatched: 7. In germline, CDR1 is SGHVS, CDR2 FNYEAQ. The CDR3 bases are TGTGCCAGCAGCTTAGACGGGACTAGCGGGTTCCTGTACTTC. Translating gives CASSLDGTSGFLYF.

This clonotype was detected ten times or more. CDR3: CASSERDGNEKLFF. The CDR3, as DNA: TGTGCCAGCAGTGAAAGGGACGGTAATGAAAAACTGTTTTTT. The V call is TRBV6-1, the J call TRBJ1-4, with D perhaps matching TRBD1 (5 bases). The CDR3 covers 14 residues. The V gene's germline CDR1 is MNHNS and CDR2 SASEGT. V was shortened by 2 bases and J by 4 bases, with 8 bases between the two germline ends.

The rearrangement joins TRBV2 to TRBJ1-2; tentatively, D is TRBD1 (6 bases). Germline lookup yields CDR1 SNHLY and CDR2 FYNNEI. Trimming stripped 7 bases from V and 3 bases from J, with 15 bases between. This CDR3 contains 14 residues. As DNA, the CDR3 is TGTGCCAGCACCTCCACAGGGTTTGACTATGGCTACACCTTC. Translated: CASTSTGFDYGYTF.

The chain recombines TRBV4-1 with TRBJ2-1; no firm D call. V was clipped by 2 bases and J by 8 bases, with 22 bases between them. Germline-derived CDR1 and CDR2 are MGHRA and YSYEKL. The CDR3 consists of 17 residues. The CDR3 bases are TGCGCCAGCAGCCAAAGCCACCGACACCCCCCGCCGGATGAGCAGTTCTTC. Translated, it gives CASSQSHRHPPPDEQFF.